A selection of T cell receptor beta chains follows, all from one sample in a study of blood T cell repertoires in COVID-19. TCRdb keeps only in-frame clones here, not all; method: immunoSEQ multiplex PCR. The data hold a few hundred thousand clones, with around nine tenths observed a single time. What was sequenced was peripheral blood. These receptor sequences come from a woman aged 60-75 years with acute or convalescent COVID-19. Both conserved end residues are part of each CDR3. The order of the fields is V gene, J gene, CDR3 protein.

>TRBV28|TRBJ1-1
CASSLKGRVTEAFF
>TRBV29-1|TRBJ1-2
CSVPGGNYGYTF
>TRBV28|TRBJ1-1
CASSPYVGTGGKSTEAFF
>TRBV2|TRBJ1-5
CAISDRASRNQPQHF
>TRBV6-6|TRBJ2-1
CASSQVGLFF
>TRBV28|TRBJ1-2
CASSLSGRAFGYTF
>TRBV19|TRBJ2-1
CASRGQRAMNEQFF
>TRBV10-3|TRBJ1-2
CATHGGGGYTF
>TRBV6-5|TRBJ1-3
CASRRGSLSGNTIYF
>TRBV24-1|TRBJ1-5
CATSDSSPGQNSNQPQHF
>TRBV7-2|TRBJ1-5
CASSLDRDNQPQHF
>TRBV9|TRBJ2-7
CASSVFGTSGSGEQYF
>TRBV19|TRBJ2-1
CASTVTGVMSYNEQFF
>TRBV6-5|TRBJ1-1
CASSYSIGVSYTEAFF
>TRBV5-6|TRBJ1-6
CASSSGGNSPLHF
>TRBV5-1|TRBJ2-3
CASSLSGISTDTQYF
>TRBV5-6|TRBJ2-1
CASSLGDNEQFF
>TRBV6-2/TRBV6-3|TRBJ2-7
CASSRPDRRYEQYF
>TRBV24-1|TRBJ2-1
CATSERRGGHNEQFF
>TRBV18|TRBJ2-3
CASSPGRYSSDTQYF
>TRBV7-2|TRBJ2-1
CASSLQGSGGFSYNEQFF
>TRBV3-1/TRBV3-2|TRBJ2-3
CASSQDSPGWAGEVTDTQYF
>TRBV6-5|TRBJ2-5
CASSYGGTGRQETQYF
>TRBV7-9|TRBJ1-2
CASSSGQGRNYGYTF
>TRBV7-8|TRBJ2-1
CASSLTGGEGNEQFF
>TRBV6-5|TRBJ1-5
CASRSTGSNQPQHF
>TRBV2|TRBJ2-1
CASSLRLAGSYNEQFF
>TRBV28|TRBJ1-5
CASTRTGNEPQHF
>TRBV12-3/TRBV12-4|TRBJ1-2
CASSPGQNYGYTF
>TRBV5-4|TRBJ2-7
CASSLKLGQGTYEQYF
>TRBV5-4|TRBJ1-2
CASSIPTTGLHPYTF
>TRBV3-1/TRBV3-2|TRBJ2-3
CASSSRARGGTDTQYF
>TRBV29-1|TRBJ1-1
CSVELILGGGEAFF
>TRBV13|TRBJ2-2
CASSPTSGNTGELFF
>TRBV7-8|TRBJ2-2
CASSPPGTGRSGELFF
>TRBV2|TRBJ1-3
CASSEYTGPNTIYF
>TRBV28|TRBJ1-6
CASSLWRVSPLHF
>TRBV7-8|TRBJ2-7
CASSRGIGAGEQYF
>TRBV6-5|TRBJ2-7
CASSYFSARVSYEQYF
>TRBV4-1|TRBJ1-2
CASSPTTGNYGYTF
>TRBV12-3/TRBV12-4|TRBJ2-7
CASSETGDEQYF
>TRBV5-6|TRBJ1-1
CASSLSDTEAFF
>TRBV28|TRBJ1-5
CASRAFGGTGNQPQHF
>TRBV14|TRBJ2-7
CASSQLTVSYEQYF
>TRBV9|TRBJ1-6
CASSAGHGRDSPLHF